A selection of T cell receptor beta chains follows, all from one sample in a study of T-cell reconstitution after alpha-beta-depleted transplantation in children. TCRdb used MiXCR to reprocess the PCR reads, holding one entry per CDR3 protein. The data show approximately 400,000 distinct CDR3 sequences, roughly 15% seen once. The sequencing used PBMCs, mostly from graft donor cells, collected 360 days after TCRalphabeta/CD19-depleted stem cell transplant. The source is a boy under two years old who had a stem cell transplant for Wiskott-Aldrich syndrome, so the T cells may come from the graft donor. The CDR3 runs from the conserved cysteine through the conserved F or W. Fields, in order: J gene, clone size, D gene, V gene, CDR3 DNA, CDR3 protein. D genes are given only for firm matches. The size of a clone is reported for some rows only, either as once, few or many, or as a class for expanded clones.

j_call: TRBJ2-7
clone_size: few
d_call: NA
v_call: TRBV12-3/TRBV12-4
cdr3_nt: TGTGCCAGCAGTCCCGGGCCCAGCTATAGGGAGCAGTACTTC
cdr3_aa: CASSPGPSYREQYF

j_call: TRBJ2-7
clone_size: few
d_call: NA
v_call: TRBV7-9
cdr3_nt: TGTGCCAGCAGCTTCGACCCCTACGAGCAGTACTTC
cdr3_aa: CASSFDPYEQYF

j_call: TRBJ2-1
clone_size: NA
d_call: NA
v_call: TRBV5-1
cdr3_nt: TGCGCCAGCAGCTTGGACCCAGGGGTACACAATGAGCAGTTCTTC
cdr3_aa: CASSLDPGVHNEQFF

j_call: TRBJ1-1
clone_size: NA
d_call: NA
v_call: TRBV28
cdr3_nt: TGTGCCAGCAGTTCCTTCGACGACAGTTTGAACACTGAAGCTTTCTTT
cdr3_aa: CASSSFDDSLNTEAFF

j_call: TRBJ1-6
clone_size: few
d_call: NA
v_call: TRBV10-3
cdr3_nt: TGTGCCATCAGTGAGGAGGGGTTCAATTCACCCCTCCACTTT
cdr3_aa: CAISEEGFNSPLHF

j_call: TRBJ2-7
clone_size: NA
d_call: TRBD1
v_call: TRBV18
cdr3_nt: TGTGCCAGCTCAATCGGGACAGGGGGCTCTTACGAGCAGTACTTC
cdr3_aa: CASSIGTGGSYEQYF

j_call: TRBJ2-1
clone_size: few
d_call: NA
v_call: TRBV25-1
cdr3_nt: TGTGCCACCAGTCGTCGGAGGGGGCGCTTCGGTGAGCAGTTCTTC
cdr3_aa: CATSRRRGRFGEQFF

j_call: TRBJ2-5
clone_size: NA
d_call: NA
v_call: TRBV29-1
cdr3_nt: TGCAGCGTTGCCCCCCGGGGGCCGCAAGAGACCCAGTACTTC
cdr3_aa: CSVAPRGPQETQYF

j_call: TRBJ2-1
clone_size: NA
d_call: TRBD2
v_call: TRBV20-1
cdr3_nt: TGCAGTGCTAGAGGACTAGCGGGATGGAATGAGCAGTTCTTC
cdr3_aa: CSARGLAGWNEQFF

j_call: TRBJ2-7
clone_size: many
d_call: TRBD1
v_call: TRBV20-1
cdr3_nt: TGCAGTGCTAGAGTTACAGGGGGCCTCGGCGAGCAGTACTTC
cdr3_aa: CSARVTGGLGEQYF

j_call: TRBJ2-5
clone_size: few
d_call: NA
v_call: TRBV7-8
cdr3_nt: TGTGCCAGCAGCTTAGCGAATTGGGCGTACCAAGAGACCCAGTACTTC
cdr3_aa: CASSLANWAYQETQYF

j_call: TRBJ2-7
clone_size: few
d_call: NA
v_call: TRBV12-3/TRBV12-4
cdr3_nt: TGTGCCAGCAGTTTCGGACCTGGTGTGTACTTC
cdr3_aa: CASSFGPGVYF

j_call: TRBJ2-3
clone_size: NA
d_call: TRBD2
v_call: TRBV3-1
cdr3_nt: TGTGCCAGCAGCCAAGATAGGCCGGGACTAGCGGGAGGAGACACAGATACGCAGTATTTT
cdr3_aa: CASSQDRPGLAGGDTDTQYF

j_call: TRBJ2-3
clone_size: NA
d_call: TRBD2
v_call: TRBV5-4
cdr3_nt: TGTGCCAGCAGCGGGCGGACTAGCCTTTCCACAGATACGCAGTATTTT
cdr3_aa: CASSGRTSLSTDTQYF

j_call: TRBJ1-4
clone_size: NA
d_call: NA
v_call: TRBV29-1
cdr3_nt: TGCAGCGTCGCCCGACAGGAAAAACTGTTTTTT
cdr3_aa: CSVARQEKLFF

j_call: TRBJ2-1
clone_size: few
d_call: NA
v_call: TRBV7-9
cdr3_nt: TGTGCCAGCAGCTTACGGGGACGCACCGGAGCCTACAATGAGCAGTTCTTC
cdr3_aa: CASSLRGRTGAYNEQFF

j_call: TRBJ2-7
clone_size: NA
d_call: NA
v_call: TRBV6-1
cdr3_nt: TGTGCCACCCTAAGAGTCTACGAGCAGTACTTC
cdr3_aa: CATLRVYEQYF

j_call: TRBJ2-7
clone_size: many
d_call: NA
v_call: TRBV13
cdr3_nt: TGTGCCAGCAGCTTAGGGCGGAGGGGCTACGAGCAGTACTTC
cdr3_aa: CASSLGRRGYEQYF

j_call: TRBJ2-5
clone_size: few
d_call: TRBD1
v_call: TRBV6-4
cdr3_nt: TGTGCCAGCAGTGACACGGGACAGGGGAGGGCCAAAGAGACCCAGTACTTC
cdr3_aa: CASSDTGQGRAKETQYF

j_call: TRBJ2-1
clone_size: NA
d_call: NA
v_call: TRBV12-3/TRBV12-4
cdr3_nt: TGTGCCAGCAGTTTTAGAAATGGGGGCAATGAGCAGTTCTTC
cdr3_aa: CASSFRNGGNEQFF

j_call: TRBJ2-3
clone_size: few
d_call: NA
v_call: TRBV7-9
cdr3_nt: TGTGCCAGCAGCTTAGCTGTTCCGGGACAGTATTTT
cdr3_aa: CASSLAVPGQYF

j_call: TRBJ2-1
clone_size: NA
d_call: NA
v_call: TRBV12-3/TRBV12-4
cdr3_nt: TGTGCCAGCAGTCCCGGACTGGTGACGGGATTATACAATGAGCAGTTCTTC
cdr3_aa: CASSPGLVTGLYNEQFF

j_call: TRBJ2-7
clone_size: few
d_call: TRBD1
v_call: TRBV12-3/TRBV12-4
cdr3_nt: TGTGCCAGCAGTTTAAACAGGGGAGACTACGAGCAGTACTTC
cdr3_aa: CASSLNRGDYEQYF

j_call: TRBJ2-1
clone_size: NA
d_call: NA
v_call: TRBV4-3
cdr3_nt: TGCGCCAGCAGCCAAGTTGGTGGCGGGTACAATGAGCAGTTCTTC
cdr3_aa: CASSQVGGGYNEQFF

j_call: TRBJ2-4
clone_size: NA
d_call: NA
v_call: TRBV3-1
cdr3_nt: TGTGCCAGCAGCCAGGGGTTGCCCAAAAACATTCAGTACTTC
cdr3_aa: CASSQGLPKNIQYF

j_call: TRBJ2-2
clone_size: NA
d_call: TRBD2
v_call: TRBV5-1
cdr3_nt: TGCGCCAGCCTCCTCGGGGGGGCCGGCGGGGAGCTGTTTTTT
cdr3_aa: CASLLGGAGGELFF